This T cell receptor beta chain appears in the sequencing data of a study of OX40 agonist ivuxolimab in advanced cancers. Describing the broader study: Ivuxolimab was an agonistic, fully human IgG2 monoclonal antibody directed against OX40 (CD134), a costimulatory receptor. Partial responses were achieved by three dose-escalation patients, of whom one had hepatocellular carcinoma and two had cutaneous melanoma. The paper describes the monotherapy dose-escalation part (N of about 52 patients) of the phase I trial of ivuxolimab. Prior anti-PD-1, anti-PD-L1 or anti-CTLA-4 therapy was permitted, and checkpoint inhibitors had been received by less than 45% of dose-escalation patients. The purpose of peripheral TCRbeta sequencing was to test whether ivuxolimab changed TCR sequence diversity and led to clonal T-cell expansion. Among the 52 dose-escalation patients, about 19 had hepatocellular carcinoma, 15 or so melanoma, 9 renal cell carcinoma and 9 head and neck cancer. In the dose-escalation cohort, roughly 82% of patients were male, and the mean age was roughly 60 years with a range of about 20 to 80. Intravenous ivuxolimab was administered to patients every 2 weeks at six dose levels: 0.01, 0.1, 0.3, 1.5, 3 and 10 mg/kg.

Note on this clone: The specificity of this receptor is unknown. Base qualities were left out, and no much larger clone turns up one base away.

Overall study outcomes, separate from this receptor: The antigen specificity of the peripheral T cells that underwent clonal expansion was not determined. Low levels of normalized T-cell clonal expansion were also seen in some nonresponding patients. Partial responders in the 0.1-3.0 mg/kg groups had among the lowest normalized peripheral clonal expansion, especially among CD8+ T cells. On average, CD8+ T cells showed more expanded clones than CD4+ T cells after ivuxolimab. Clonal expansion of both CD4+ and CD8+ blood T cells was observed from baseline to week 6 at doses 0.1 to 3.0 mg/kg.

The trial excluded patients who had a history of autoimmune disease or who were on systemic immunosuppression. Peripheral blood for TCR sequencing was collected from all dose cohorts at baseline, on cycle 4 day 1, and on cycle 7 day 1. The samples were drawn from a first-in-human, open-label, multicenter phase I dose-escalation trial of ivuxolimab. Adults with locally advanced or metastatic melanoma, renal cell, hepatocellular, or head and neck squamous cell carcinoma were enrolled in the trial. CD4+ and CD8+ T cells were sorted separately from peripheral blood before TCR sequencing. Genomic DNA was extracted from sorted cells for sequencing of the TCRbeta CDR3 region. The immunoSEQ Assay was used for sequencing of TCRbeta CDR3 regions. In its TCRdb copy, this immuneACCESS table keeps in-frame sequences only and misses some clones. Where compared with another copy, unresolved V genes explain less than half of these, and the others have no known cause. This sample is represented by 55,000 to 65,000 clones; 85% of them were singletons. The ten biggest clones cover less than 3.5% of the sample.

This receptor was taken from an adult with an advanced solid tumor such as melanoma, head and neck, liver or kidney cancer. The sequencing here drew on CD4+ or CD8+ T cells sorted from blood, taken in a trial of the OX40 agonist ivuxolimab.

The CDR3 protein sequence reads: CASSPLGGGTDTQYF. The sequenced DNA is TGTGCCAGCAGCCCTCTTGGGGGCGGCACAGATACGCAGTATTTT. The chain uses TRBV28 and TRBJ2-3; matching of 6 bases hints at TRBD1 as the D gene. The CDR1 and CDR2 encoded by the germline V gene are MDHEN and SYDVKM. Including cysteine and phenylalanine, the CDR3 has 15 amino acids. Kept here is only the CDR3 DNA, which spans 45 bases and is read in frame from base 1. Deletion took 6 bases off V and 1 base off J, with a span of 14 bases between the germline ends.